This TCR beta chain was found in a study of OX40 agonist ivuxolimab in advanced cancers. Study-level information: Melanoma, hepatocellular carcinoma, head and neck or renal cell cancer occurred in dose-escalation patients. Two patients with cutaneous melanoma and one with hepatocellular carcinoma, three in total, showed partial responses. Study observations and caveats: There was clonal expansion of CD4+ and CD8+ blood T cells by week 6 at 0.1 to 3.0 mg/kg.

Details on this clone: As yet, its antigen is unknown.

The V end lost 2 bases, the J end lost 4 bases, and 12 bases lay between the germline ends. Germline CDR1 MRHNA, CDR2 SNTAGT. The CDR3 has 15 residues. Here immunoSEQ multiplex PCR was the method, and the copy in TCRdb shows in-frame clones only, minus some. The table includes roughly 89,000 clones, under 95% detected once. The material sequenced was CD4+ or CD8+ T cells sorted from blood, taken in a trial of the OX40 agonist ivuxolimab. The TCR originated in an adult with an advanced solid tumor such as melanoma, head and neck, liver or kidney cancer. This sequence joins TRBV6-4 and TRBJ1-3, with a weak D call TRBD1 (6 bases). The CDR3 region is CASSDHRDRGNTIYF. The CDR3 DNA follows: TGTGCCAGCAGTGACCACAGGGATAGAGGAAACACCATATATTTT.